The T cell receptor (beta chain) under discussion was sequenced for a study of radiotherapy plus CTLA-4 blockade in lung cancer. Assay used: immunoSEQ multiplex PCR; TCRdb lists only in-frame clones, some missing. The profile covers about 53,000 clones, with 84% appearing a single time and more than 4.5% taken by the ten largest. As regards this clone: The antigen is undetermined.

Study results and limitations: Per reports, early blood T cell clone dynamics, plus interferon-beta, forecast response most strongly.

This receptor was obtained from a human donor with non-small cell lung cancer whose response to radiotherapy plus ipilimumab could not be evaluated. Source: peripheral blood, taken from a patient treated with radiotherapy plus ipilimumab.

In nucleotides, the CDR3 is TGTGCCAGCTCACCACCGGGGGCAAGCTATGGCTACACCTTC. This gives the protein CASSPPGASYGYTF. The chain combines TRBV18 with TRBJ1-2; maybe TRBD1 (6 bases). In germline, CDR1 is KGHSH, CDR2 LQKENI. The V end was cut by 0 bases, the J end by 4 bases, with 9 bases between. The CDR3 contains 14 residues.